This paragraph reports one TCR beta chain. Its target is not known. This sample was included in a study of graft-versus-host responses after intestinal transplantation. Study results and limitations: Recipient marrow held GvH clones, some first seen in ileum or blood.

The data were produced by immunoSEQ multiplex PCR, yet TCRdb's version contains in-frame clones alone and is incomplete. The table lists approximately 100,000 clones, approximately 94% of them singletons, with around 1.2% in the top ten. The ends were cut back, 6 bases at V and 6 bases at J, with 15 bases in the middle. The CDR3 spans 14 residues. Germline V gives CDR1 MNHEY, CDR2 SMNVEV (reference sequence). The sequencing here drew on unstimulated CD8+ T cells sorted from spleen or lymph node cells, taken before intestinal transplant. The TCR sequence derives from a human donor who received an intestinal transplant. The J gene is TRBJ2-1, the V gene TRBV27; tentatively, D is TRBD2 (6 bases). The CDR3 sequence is CASRGTWTFNEQFF. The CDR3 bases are TGTGCCAGCAGGGGGACTTGGACCTTCAATGAGCAGTTCTTC.